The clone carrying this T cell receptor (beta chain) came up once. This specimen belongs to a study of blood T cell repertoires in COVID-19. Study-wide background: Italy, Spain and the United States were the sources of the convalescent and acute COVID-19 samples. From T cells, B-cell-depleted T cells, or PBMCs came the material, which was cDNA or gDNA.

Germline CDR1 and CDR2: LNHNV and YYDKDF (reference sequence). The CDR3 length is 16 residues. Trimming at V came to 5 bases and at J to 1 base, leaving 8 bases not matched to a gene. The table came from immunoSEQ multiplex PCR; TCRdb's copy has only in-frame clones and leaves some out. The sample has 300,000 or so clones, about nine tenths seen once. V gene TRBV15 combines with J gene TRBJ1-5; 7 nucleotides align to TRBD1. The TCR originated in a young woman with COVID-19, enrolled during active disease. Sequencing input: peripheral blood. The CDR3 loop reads CATSDTGVVSNQPQHF. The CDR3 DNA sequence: TGTGCCACCAGCGACACAGGGGTGGTGAGCAATCAGCCCCAGCATTTT.